What follows is one TCR beta chain and its context. The target of this receptor is not known. Per-nucleotide qualities are absent, and no much larger clonotype sits a single base away. These data come from a study of blood T cell repertoires in COVID-19 (dated by TCRdb to 2020 to 2022). Study-wide context: Collaborator samples came from the United States, Italy and Spain and covered acute and convalescent phases of COVID-19. The material from the prospective study consisted of cDNA or gDNA derived from T cells, B-cell-depleted T cells, or PBMCs. A de-identified subject ID, COVID-19 status, age in years and sex were almost always included in the sample metadata. Where HLA class I and class II types were available, the types were taken from metadata supplied by the sample provider, not from assay-based typing. Samples came from the ongoing ImmuneRACE study (first 160 participants) plus 1,254 subjects from 6 global collaborators. The repertoires were made available in a free public database intended to serve as a resource for research on the immune response to SARS-CoV-2. Subjects who had been exposed to COVID-19, were actively infected with it, or had recovered from it provided the deeply sampled blood TCRbeta repertoires that made up the dataset. What the authors observed across the whole study: How much clinical and demographic metadata was included differed by source and by participant, and the metadata was provided uncurated.

CDR1 KGHSH and CDR2 LQKENI are derived from the germline V gene. There are 14 amino acids in the CDR3, from cysteine to phenylalanine inclusive. Of all the DNA, just the CDR3 is kept, 42 bases in frame from base 1. Germline trimming amounts to 3 bases on V and 2 bases on J, with 3 as the count of junction bases outside the gene matches. TCRbeta CDR3 regions were amplified from genomic DNA by means of the immunoSEQ Assay, a bias-controlled multiplex PCR. The paper's processing steps were these. The number of nucleated cells in each sample was estimated from the amplification of reference gene primers within the assay. Sequence reads were collapsed and filtered to measure the absolute abundance of every unique TCRbeta CDR3 rearrangement. For each sample, productive Simpson clonality was calculated as the square root of Simpson's diversity index across productive rearrangements. TCRdb retrieved this table from immuneACCESS and kept in-frame rearrangements only. Not all clones are present; in checked studies, unresolved V genes account for under half, and no reason is known for the remainder. Clone size and V and J calls were adopted from that table, with D and trimming inferred from the DNA. For this sample the table gives 33,000 or so clones, of which less than 95% were detected only once. Approximately 1% of the sample belongs to the ten largest clones.

Collaborating institutions collected whole blood in K2EDTA tubes following their own protocols. Collaborator samples were shipped for TCRbeta analysis as frozen whole blood, isolated PBMCs, or DNA extracted from either sample type. The clonotype was recovered from a man aged 65 to 79 with active or convalescent COVID-19. The sample taken for sequencing was peripheral blood. Here the chain combines TRBV18 and TRBJ1-2, and 7 junctional nucleotides match TRBD1. The CDR3 protein is CASSPVQGNYGYTF. The base sequence is TGTGCCAGCTCACCCGTACAGGGGAACTATGGCTACACCTTC.